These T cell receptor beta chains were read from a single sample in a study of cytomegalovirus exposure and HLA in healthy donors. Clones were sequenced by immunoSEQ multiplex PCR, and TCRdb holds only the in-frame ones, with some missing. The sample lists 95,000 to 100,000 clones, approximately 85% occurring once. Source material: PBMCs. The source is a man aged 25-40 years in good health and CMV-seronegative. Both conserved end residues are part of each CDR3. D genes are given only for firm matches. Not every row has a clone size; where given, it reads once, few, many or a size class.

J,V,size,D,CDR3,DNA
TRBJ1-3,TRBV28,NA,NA,CASSLLRSSGNTIYF,TGTGCCAGCAGTCTCCTCAGATCCTCTGGAAACACCATATATTTT
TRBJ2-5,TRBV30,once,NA,CAWSARGGETQYF,TGTGCCTGGAGCGCTAGGGGCGGAGAGACCCAGTACTTC
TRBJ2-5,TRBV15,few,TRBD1,CATSRDQGVLIQYF,TGTGCCACCAGCAGAGATCAGGGGGTCCTTATACAGTACTTC
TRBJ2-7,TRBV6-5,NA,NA,CASSGSRAAGEQYF,TGTGCCAGCAGTGGGAGTCGGGCGGCGGGGGAGCAGTACTTC
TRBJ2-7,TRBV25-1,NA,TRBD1,CASRQGAGQYF,TGTGCCAGCAGGCAGGGGGCTGGGCAGTACTTC
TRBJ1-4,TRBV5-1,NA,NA,CASSLGNRVDEKLFF,TGCGCCAGCAGCTTGGGTAACAGGGTAGATGAAAAACTGTTTTTT
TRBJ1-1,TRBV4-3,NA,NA,CASSQDAGMNTEAFF,TGCGCCAGCAGCCAAGATGCGGGGATGAACACTGAAGCTTTCTTT
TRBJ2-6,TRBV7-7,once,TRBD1,CASSQTGTGANVLTF,TGTGCTAGCAGCCAGACAGGGACTGGGGCCAACGTCCTGACTTTC
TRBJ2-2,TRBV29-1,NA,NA,CSVIVRNTGELFF,TGCAGCGTGATCGTCAGGAACACCGGGGAGCTGTTTTTT
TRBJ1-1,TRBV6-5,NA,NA,CASRFSMNTEAFF,TGTGCCAGCAGATTTTCAATGAACACTGAAGCTTTCTTT
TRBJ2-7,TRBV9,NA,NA,CASSVGVSMTYEQYF,TGTGCCAGCAGCGTAGGTGTCTCGATGACTTACGAGCAGTACTTC
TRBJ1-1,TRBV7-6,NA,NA,CASSPPGSEAFF,TGTGCCAGCAGCCCCCCGGGGAGTGAAGCTTTCTTT
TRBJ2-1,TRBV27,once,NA,CASRFGASEPYNEQFF,TGTGCCAGCAGGTTTGGGGCTAGCGAACCCTACAATGAGCAGTTCTTC
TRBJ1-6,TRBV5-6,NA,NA,CASSSVSSYNSPLHF,TGTGCCAGCAGCTCGGTAAGCTCCTATAATTCACCCCTCCACTTT
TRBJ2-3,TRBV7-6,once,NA,CASSSKRGTTVDTQYF,TGTGCCAGCAGCTCCAAAAGGGGGACTACAGTAGATACGCAGTATTTT
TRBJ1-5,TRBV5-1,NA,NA,CASSPGQSNQPQHF,TGCGCCAGCAGCCCTGGACAGAGCAATCAGCCCCAGCATTTT
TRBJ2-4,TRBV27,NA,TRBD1,CASSPGQTDLLAKNIQYF,TGTGCCAGCAGTCCGGGACAGACGGACCTCCTAGCCAAAAACATTCAGTACTTC
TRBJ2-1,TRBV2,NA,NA,CASSEETRNEQFF,TGTGCCAGCAGTGAAGAGACTAGAAATGAGCAGTTCTTC
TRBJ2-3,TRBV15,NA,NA,CATSRTSGDTQYF,TGTGCCACCAGCAGAACATCGGGAGATACGCAGTATTTT
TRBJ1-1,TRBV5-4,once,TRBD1,CASSSSGQGFGMKAFF,TGTGCCAGCAGCTCTTCGGGACAGGGGTTTGGGATGAAAGCTTTCTTT
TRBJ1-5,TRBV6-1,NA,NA,CASYSGFSNQPQHF,TGTGCCAGCTATAGCGGGTTTAGCAATCAGCCCCAGCATTTT
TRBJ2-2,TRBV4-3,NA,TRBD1,CASSPHHGQVNTGELFF,TGCGCCAGCAGCCCACATCACGGACAGGTGAACACCGGGGAGCTGTTTTTT
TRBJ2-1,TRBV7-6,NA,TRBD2,CASSLKAGGSNEQFF,TGTGCCAGCAGCTTAAAAGCGGGAGGGTCCAATGAGCAGTTCTTC
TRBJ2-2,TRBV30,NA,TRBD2,CAWRRIAGGPTGELFF,TGTGCCTGGAGGAGGATAGCGGGAGGGCCGACCGGGGAGCTGTTTTTT
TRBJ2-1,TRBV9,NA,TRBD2,CASSPRSGRGYNEQFF,TGTGCCAGCAGCCCCCGCAGCGGGAGAGGCTACAATGAGCAGTTCTTC
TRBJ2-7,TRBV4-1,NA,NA,CASSVLPFLTYEQYF,TGCGCCAGCAGCGTCCTACCATTTTTAACCTACGAGCAGTACTTC
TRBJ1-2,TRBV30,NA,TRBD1,CAWSGRGPGYTF,TGTGCCTGGAGTGGCAGGGGGCCTGGCTACACCTTC
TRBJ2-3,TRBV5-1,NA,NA,CASSRGSSTDTQYF,TGCGCCAGCAGTAGAGGGTCTAGCACAGATACGCAGTATTTT
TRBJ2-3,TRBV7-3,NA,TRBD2,CASSSGLAGVSDTQYF,TGTGCCAGCAGCTCCGGACTAGCGGGGGTTTCAGATACGCAGTATTTT
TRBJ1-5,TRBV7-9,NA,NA,CASSLARNQPQHF,TGTGCCAGCAGCTTAGCCCGGAATCAGCCCCAGCATTTT
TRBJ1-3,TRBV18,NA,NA,CASTLKSSGNTIYF,TGTGCCAGCACCTTAAAGAGCTCTGGAAACACCATATATTTT
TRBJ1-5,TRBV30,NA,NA,CAWSPKSGVDQPQHF,TGTGCCTGGAGCCCCAAGTCAGGGGTTGATCAGCCCCAGCATTTT
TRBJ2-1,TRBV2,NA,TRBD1,CASSVGQDNNEQFF,TGTGCCAGCAGTGTGGGACAGGATAACAATGAGCAGTTCTTC
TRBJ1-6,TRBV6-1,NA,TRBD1,CASSELLGQPSPLHF,TGTGCCAGCAGTGAGTTATTGGGACAGCCTTCACCCCTCCACTTT